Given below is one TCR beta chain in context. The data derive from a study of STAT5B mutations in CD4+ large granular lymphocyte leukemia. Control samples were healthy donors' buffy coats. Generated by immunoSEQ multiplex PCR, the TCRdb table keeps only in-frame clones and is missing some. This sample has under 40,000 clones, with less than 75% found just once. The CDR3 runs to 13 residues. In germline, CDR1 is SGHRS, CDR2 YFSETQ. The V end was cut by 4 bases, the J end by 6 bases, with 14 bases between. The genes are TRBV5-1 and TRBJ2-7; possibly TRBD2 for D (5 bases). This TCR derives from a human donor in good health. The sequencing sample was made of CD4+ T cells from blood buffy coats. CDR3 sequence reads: CASSTGLAGEQYF. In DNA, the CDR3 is TGCGCCAGCAGCACGGGGTTAGCCGGCGAGCAGTACTTC.